Listed here are 8 T cell receptor beta chains from one sample, sequenced in a study of cytomegalovirus exposure and HLA in healthy donors. The PCR ran on 60 Vbeta and 13 Jbeta primers. Clones were sequenced by immunoSEQ multiplex PCR, and TCRdb holds only the in-frame ones, with some missing. The data contain 59,000 or so clones, approximately 75% of them singletons. Source material: PBMCs. These receptors originate from a man aged 25-45 years in good health and CMV-seropositive.

This chain uses TRBV6-1 with TRBJ1-2, with a possible D match to TRBD1 (5 bases). This CDR3 comprises 13 residues. Germline assignment: CDR1 MNHNS and CDR2 SASEGT. With 6 bases removed from V and 5 bases from J, the gap between germline ends came to 13 bases. The CDR3 loop is CASRVQVNYGYTF. CDR3 nucleotides: TGTGCCAGCAGGGTACAGGTAAATTATGGCTACACCTTC.

The rearrangement links TRBV5-1 to TRBJ2-5; weak D call: TRBD2 (6 bases). V lost 4 bases to trimming and J lost 4 bases, with 14 bases between them. CDR1 SGHRS and CDR2 YFSETQ come from the germline V gene. This CDR3 is built from 14 residues. CDR3 nucleotides: TGCGCCAGCAGCATAGAGACTAGTTCAGAGACCCAGTACTTC. Amino acids: CASSIETSSETQYF.

The genes are TRBV4-2 and TRBJ1-1; perhaps TRBD1 as D (6 bases). There are 13 residues in the CDR3. Germline V gives CDR1 LGHNA, CDR2 YNFKEQ. Between the trimmed V and J ends, which lost 0 bases and 5 bases, there was a span of 7 bases. CDR3 sequence reads: CASSQDDRTEAFF. The CDR3 bases are TGTGCCAGCAGCCAAGATGACAGGACTGAAGCTTTCTTT.

The gene calls are TRBV6-1 and TRBJ1-6; D is possibly TRBD1 (5 bases). The ends were cut back, 11 bases at V and 9 bases at J, with 20 bases in the middle. The CDR3 extends over 14 amino acids. The germline V gene has CDR1 MNHNS and CDR2 SASEGT. CDR3 DNA sequence: TGTGCCGGCACCCGGGGGGTTGGGGTTTCACCCCTCCACTTT. Its protein product is CAGTRGVGVSPLHF.

The chain carries TRBV5-1 and TRBJ1-1; D is ambiguous. Trimming shortened V by 5 bases and J by 7 bases, and 15 bases separated the two germline ends. Germline V lookup: CDR1 SGHRS, CDR2 YFSETQ. The CDR3 is 13 residues long. The CDR3 loop is CASSREGWGEAFF. In DNA form, the CDR3 reads TGCGCCAGCAGTCGGGAAGGCTGGGGTGAAGCTTTCTTT.

The V gene is TRBV11-2, the J gene TRBJ2-7; perhaps TRBD1 as D (5 bases). Between the trimmed V and J ends, which lost 5 bases and 4 bases, there was a span of 15 bases. From germline, CDR1 is SGHAT and CDR2 FQNNGV. The CDR3 loop spans 14 amino acids. The CDR3 coding sequence is TGTGCCAGCAGCCCGAGTCAGGGTGAATACGAGCAGTACTTC. This codes for CASSPSQGEYEQYF.

This clone came up a few times. The chain combines TRBV5-6 with TRBJ2-7; D is undetermined. CDR3 length: 13 residues. Germline V gene sequence: CDR1 SGHDT, CDR2 YYEEEE. V was trimmed by 1 base and J by 7 bases, leaving 12 bases between them. CDR3 residues: CASSLNRAPEQYF. DNA of the CDR3: TGTGCCAGCAGCTTGAACCGAGCCCCGGAGCAGTACTTC.

V gene TRBV4-1 combines with J gene TRBJ1-5, with 7 bases lining up with TRBD1. Germline V gene data show CDR1 as MGHRA and CDR2 as YSYEKL. CDR3 length equals 16 residues. Unmatched junction bases numbered 11, after V lost 3 bases and J lost 6 bases. CDR3 sequence reads: CASSQRDRELGQPQHF. The CDR3 bases are TGCGCCAGCAGCCAGCGAGACAGGGAATTAGGTCAGCCCCAGCATTTT.